Shown below are 19 T cell receptor beta chains from a single sample sequenced in a study of blood T cell repertoires in COVID-19. The data were produced by immunoSEQ multiplex PCR, yet TCRdb's version contains in-frame clones alone and is incomplete. The table lists around 290,000 clones, around 88% of them singletons. Specimen: peripheral blood. The receptors stem from a man aged 40-50 years with acute or convalescent COVID-19.

V gene TRBV30 combines with J gene TRBJ1-4; the D gene is possibly TRBD1 (6 bases). Trimming took 0 bases from V and 7 from J, leaving 12 bases between them. Germline-derived CDR1 and CDR2 are GTSNPN and SVGIG (reference sequence). The CDR3 is 14 residues long. CDR3 sequence reads: CAWSVGQNSEKLFF. The CDR3 DNA reads as TGTGCCTGGAGTGTCGGACAGAACAGTGAAAAACTGTTTTTT.

The chain is built from TRBV11-2 and TRBJ2-7, with 8 bases that match TRBD1. Germline V CDR1 and CDR2: SGHAT, FQNNGV. The V and J ends lost 1 base and 0 bases, in that order; junction bases with no gene match: 5. The CDR3 is 16 residues long. This chain's CDR3 is CASSLVAGGASYEQYF. The CDR3 DNA sequence: TGTGCCAGCAGCTTAGTGGCAGGGGGCGCCTCCTACGAGCAGTACTTC.

CDR3 residues: CASSWQENTGELFF. Written as DNA, the CDR3 is TGTGCCAGCAGTTGGCAGGAGAACACCGGGGAGCTGTTTTTT. This chain links TRBV6-5 with TRBJ2-2; D gene uncertain. This CDR3 region has 14 residues. V shed 4 bases and J shed 1 base, with 7 bases lying between them. Germline CDR1 is MNHEY and CDR2 is SVGAGI.

The rearrangement uses TRBV10-3 and TRBJ1-5, with TRBD1 matching 10 bases. The trim removed 10 bases at V and 3 bases at J, leaving 9 bases unmatched. Germline V gene sequence: CDR1 ENHRY, CDR2 SYGVKD. CDR3 size: 15 residues. CDR3: CATHPGQGNNQPQHF. CDR3 in DNA: TGTGCCACCCACCCGGGACAGGGGAACAATCAGCCCCAGCATTTT.

The gene calls are TRBV18 and TRBJ2-3, with 13 bases lining up with TRBD2. Trimming at V came to 1 base and at J to 0 bases, leaving 10 bases not matched to a gene. CDR1 is KGHSH, CDR2 LQKENI, per germline. This CDR3 has 20 amino acids. CDR3 in DNA: TGTGCCAGCTCACCACTCGGACTAGCGGGGGCCGAACTTAGCACAGATACGCAGTATTTT. Amino acid sequence: CASSPLGLAGAELSTDTQYF.

J is TRBJ1-2 and V is TRBV2; D is ambiguous. V was shortened by 4 bases and J by 3 bases, with 9 bases between the two germline ends. The germline gives CDR1 SNHLY, CDR2 FYNNEI. The CDR3 contains 13 residues. The CDR3 loop reads CASSGGNHYGYTF. In nucleotides, the CDR3 is TGTGCCAGCAGTGGCGGGAATCACTATGGCTACACCTTC.

This sequence joins TRBV11-2 and TRBJ2-7; TRBD2 matches 11 bases. After removal of 5 bases from V and 2 bases from J, the junction contained 11 bases not matched to a gene. The CDR3 length is 17 residues. Germline values: CDR1 SGHAT, CDR2 FQNNGV. The CDR3 DNA sequence: TGTGCCAGCAGCCTTAAACTAGCGGGGGTTACAACCTACGAGCAGTACTTC. It translates to CASSLKLAGVTTYEQYF. Together with reference TRBV11-2 and TRBJ2-7, the CDR3 gives the full variable domain: EAGVAQSPRYKIIEKRQSVAFWCNPISGHATLYWYQQILGQGPKLLIQFQNNGVVDDSQLPKDRFSAERLKGVDSTLKIQPAKLEDSAVYLCASSLKLAGVTTYEQYFGPGTRLTVT.

This clone was found a few times. This chain links TRBV12-3 or TRBV12-4 with TRBJ1-1; a possible D gene is TRBD1 (6 bases). V was cut by 6 bases and J by 9 bases, with 14 bases left in between. The length of the CDR3 is 12 residues. In DNA, the CDR3 is TGTGCCAGCAGCAGTTCAGGGGCCAAAGCTTTCTTT. Its protein product is CASSSSGAKAFF.

This sequence joins TRBV6-6 and TRBJ2-3; a weak D match, TRBD2 (6 bases). The germline V and J ends were trimmed by 7 bases and 1 base, with 12 bases remaining between them. Germline V lookup: CDR1 MNHNY, CDR2 SVGAGI (reference sequence). CDR3 length: 14 residues. The CDR3 loop reads CASTGAGRTDTQYF. The CDR3 DNA reads TGTGCCAGCACAGGAGCGGGCCGCACAGATACGCAGTATTTT.

A word on this clone: Other DNA sequences in this sample translate to the same CDR3. The chain uses TRBV19 and TRBJ1-5, with 8 positions matching TRBD1. The CDR3 length is 13 residues. CDR1 and CDR2 (germline): LNHDA, SQIVND (reference sequence). V lost 6 bases and J lost 2; bases outside the gene matches: 0. CDR3 in amino acids: CASRGQGNQPQHF. CDR3 DNA sequence: TGTGCCAGTAGGGGACAGGGCAATCAGCCCCAGCATTTT.

The gene calls are TRBV11-2 and TRBJ1-5; TRBD1 aligns across 8 bases. With V trimmed by 4 bases and J by 2 bases, 4 bases remained unmatched. CDR1 and CDR2 from the germline V gene are SGHAT and FQNNGV. This CDR3 has 15 amino acids. The CDR3 DNA is TGTGCCAGCAGCTCAGGACAGGGTGGCAATCAGCCCCAGCATTTT. This sequence encodes CASSSGQGGNQPQHF.

The sample holds one count of this clone. This sequence joins TRBV19 and TRBJ1-5; D remains unclear. Germline CDR1 LNHDA, CDR2 SQIVND (reference sequence). This CDR3 is built from 16 residues. Trimming stripped 5 bases from V and 5 bases from J, with 19 bases between. CDR3 protein: CASSSKSGTFYQPQHF. CDR3 bases: TGTGCCAGTAGTTCCAAGAGCGGTACCTTTTATCAGCCCCAGCATTTT.

V is TRBV7-7 and J is TRBJ1-1, with 7 bases that match TRBD1. The V gene end was trimmed by 5 bases and the J gene end by 4 bases; junction bases not matched to a gene: 4. The germline V gene encodes CDR1 SSHAT and CDR2 FNYEAQ (reference sequence). CDR3 size: 13 residues. For the CDR3, the DNA is TGTGCCAGCAGCCCGACAGGGAGCACTGAAGCTTTCTTT. It specifies CASSPTGSTEAFF.

The chain links TRBV6-5 to TRBJ1-1; D remains ambiguous. The CDR3 contains 14 residues. Per the germline V gene, CDR1 is MNHEY and CDR2 is SVGAGI. Trimming left V 2 bases short and J 7 bases short, with 14 bases between. The CDR3 DNA sequence: TGTGCCAGCAGTTACGGCCCAGATGCGGGTGAAGCTTTCTTT. Translating gives CASSYGPDAGEAFF.

V gene TRBV5-4 combines with J gene TRBJ1-4; D possibly corresponds to TRBD1 (6 bases). The germline V gene encodes CDR1 SGHNT and CDR2 YYREEE (reference sequence). The CDR3 extends over 16 amino acids. V was pared by 4 bases and J by 0 bases, with 13 bases between. This CDR3 reads CASSRRGSATNEKLFF. The CDR3 nucleotides are TGTGCCAGCAGCCGAAGGGGGAGTGCAACTAATGAAAAACTGTTTTTT.

The chain's CDR3 is CSLKHPYGYTF. As DNA, the CDR3 is TGCAGCTTGAAGCACCCCTATGGCTACACCTTC. This chain uses TRBV29-1 with TRBJ1-2; D unresolved. The CDR3 runs to 11 residues. Trimming removed 8 bases from V and 4 bases from J, with 11 bases in between. Germline CDR1 reads SQVTM; CDR2 reads ANQGSEA.

The chain combines TRBV2 with TRBJ2-5, with D hard to call. This CDR3 is built from 12 residues. The V and J ends lost 2 bases and 4 bases respectively, with 5 bases between them. Germline CDR1 reads SNHLY; CDR2 reads FYNNEI. In nucleotides, the CDR3 is TGTGCCAGCAGTGAAAGTAGAGAGACCCAGTACTTC. The encoded protein is CASSESRETQYF.

J is TRBJ1-6 and V is TRBV7-9; D possibly corresponds to TRBD1 (6 bases). Germline loops: CDR1 SEHNR, CDR2 FQNEAQ (reference sequence). The germline V and J ends were trimmed by 4 bases and 3 bases, with 13 bases remaining between them. The CDR3 length is 16 residues. Written as DNA, the CDR3 is TGTGCCAGCAGCTCTCTCACAGGGATCTATAATTCACCCCTCCACTTT. Its protein is CASSSLTGIYNSPLHF.

The DNA of the CDR3 is TGCGCCACCAAGACAGGGAAGAGCTCCTACAATGAGCAGTTCTTC. This gives the protein CATKTGKSSYNEQFF. The chain combines TRBV5-1 with TRBJ2-1; TRBD1 matches 7 bases. With 9 bases clipped from V and 0 bases from J, the junction kept 9 bases outside the gene matches. This CDR3 has 15 residues. CDR1 and CDR2 (germline): SGHRS, YFSETQ.